These 21 T cell receptor beta chains originate from one sample sequenced in a study of quantifying T cell responses using KT2 cells. Whole-study context: TCR alpha and beta constant-region primers primed reverse transcription of RNA.

A single-stranded UMI oligo with SP2 sequence was ligated to cDNA 3' ends. First-round PCR used about 4 cycles and beta primers RC1.1 and RC1.2 covering TRBC1 and TRBC2. TCRdb re-derived calls from the UMI-ligation and nested PCR reads in MiXCR, one entry per CDR3 protein. The table includes 39,000 or so distinct CDR3 sequences, approximately 15% detected once. Material: PBMCs spiked with cells of the T cell clone KT2. These receptors were collected from a human donor.

The chain couples TRBV15 to TRBJ1-1; D possibly corresponds to TRBD1 (5 bases). Germline loops: CDR1 LNHNV, CDR2 YYDKDF (reference sequence). V lost 5 bases to trimming and J lost 1 base, with 8 bases between them. The CDR3 covers 13 residues. The CDR3 sequence: CATSLGQNTEAFF. The CDR3, as DNA: TGTGCCACCAGCCTAGGACAGAACACTGAAGCTTTCTTT.

In its sample, this clonotype was seen many times. This chain joins TRBV7-8 and TRBJ2-1; 11 bases align to TRBD2. Losses at the gene ends were 5 bases for V and 10 bases for J; bases not matched to a gene: 10. The germline V gene encodes CDR1 SGHVS and CDR2 FQNEAQ. The CDR3 covers 15 residues. DNA for the CDR3: TGTGCCAGCAGCCCCGGCCGGGTAGCGGGGGGGGAGCAGTTCTTC. Translating it yields CASSPGRVAGGEQFF.

The chain combines TRBV6-5 with TRBJ2-7; 7 bases fit TRBD1. This CDR3 contains 13 residues. V trimming: 2 bases; J trimming: 6 bases; junction bases outside the gene matches: 4. Looked up from germline, CDR1 is MNHEY and CDR2 is SVGAGI. The CDR3 nucleotides are TGTGCCAGCAGTTACGACAGGGCTCGCGAGCAGTACTTC. It is translated as CASSYDRAREQYF.

This clonotype was seen a handful of times. This rearrangement joins TRBV4-3 to TRBJ2-1; D not resolved. The germline V and J ends were trimmed by 0 bases and 4 bases, with 13 bases remaining between them. This CDR3 is built from 16 residues. CDR1 and CDR2 from the germline V gene are LGHNA and YSLEER. CDR3 loop: CASSQDRISGYNEQFF. The CDR3 coding sequence is TGCGCCAGCAGCCAAGATCGTATCTCTGGTTACAATGAGCAGTTCTTC.

The rearrangement uses TRBV19 and TRBJ1-2; 9 positions agree with TRBD1. The CDR3 loop spans 13 amino acids. V shed 5 bases, J shed 7 bases, and the junction held 5 bases outside the gene matches. Per germline, CDR1 LNHDA and CDR2 SQIVND (reference sequence). CDR3: CASSPGTGFGYTF. The CDR3 nucleotides are TGTGCCAGTAGTCCCGGGACAGGGTTTGGCTACACCTTC.

This clonotype was seen more than once but under ten times. The chain combines TRBV28 with TRBJ1-2; D gene uncertain. This CDR3 is built from 14 residues. With 2 bases removed from V and 7 bases from J, the gap between germline ends came to 14 bases. Germline CDR1 is MDHEN and CDR2 is SYDVKM. The CDR3 coding sequence is TGTGCCAGCAGTTTAGGAGCGTCGGTGGGTGGCTACACCTTC. It encodes CASSLGASVGGYTF.

The rearrangement links TRBV20-1 to TRBJ2-2, with D possibly TRBD1 on 6 matching bases. Germline V gene lookup returns CDR1 DFQATT and CDR2 SNEGSKA (reference sequence). The CDR3 totals 16 residues. V was cut by 3 bases and J by 6 bases, with 20 bases left in between. CDR3 coding DNA: TGCAGTGCTAGCCCCGGACAGTACGGTAGGGCCGGGGAGCTGTTTTTT. It translates to CSASPGQYGRAGELFF.

This clonotype came up a few times. The rearrangement uses TRBV7-9 and TRBJ2-1; D remains ambiguous. Trimming shortened V by 1 base and J by 9 bases, and 10 bases separated the two germline ends. This CDR3 is 13 amino acids long. Germline-derived CDR1 and CDR2 are SEHNR and FQNEAQ (reference sequence). CDR3 loop: CASSLGRGVEQFF. The CDR3 nucleotides are TGTGCCAGCAGCTTAGGACGCGGAGTTGAGCAGTTCTTC.

V usage is TRBV7-2 and J usage is TRBJ1-6, with 10 bases fitting TRBD1. With V trimmed by 1 base and J by 10 bases, 7 bases remained unmatched. CDR1 and CDR2 from the germline V gene are SGHTA and FQGNSA. This CDR3 is built from 16 residues. The CDR3, as DNA: TGTGCCAGCAGCTTAGTCTCCGGGACAGGGGACTCACCCCTCCACTTT. Protein product: CASSLVSGTGDSPLHF.

V gene TRBV5-1 combines with J gene TRBJ2-2; the D is unclear. V lost 9 bases to trimming and J lost 3 bases, with 6 bases between them. The CDR3 covers 11 residues. Germline CDR1 reads SGHRS; CDR2 reads YFSETQ. CDR3 sequence reads: CATSDTGELFF. The CDR3 bases are TGCGCCACTAGTGACACCGGGGAGCTGTTTTTT.

The chain joins TRBV29-1 to TRBJ2-1, with 8 nucleotides matching TRBD2. Germline-derived CDR1 and CDR2 are SQVTM and ANQGSEA. The length of the CDR3 is 13 residues. Trimming took 0 bases from V and 16 from J; bases not matched to a gene: 11. The CDR3 DNA follows: TGCAGCGTTGAAGATCCGGGGGGGTGGACCGGATTCTTC. Its translation: CSVEDPGGWTGFF.

This clonotype was observed a handful of times. V is TRBV4-1 and J is TRBJ1-5, with 8 bases matching TRBD1. CDR3 length: 18 amino acids. From germline, CDR1 is MGHRA and CDR2 YSYEKL. V dropped 0 bases and J dropped 1; count of bases not matched to a gene: 8. CDR3: CASSQDGGTGGSNQPQHF. As DNA, the CDR3 is TGCGCCAGCAGCCAAGATGGGGGGACAGGAGGGAGCAATCAGCCCCAGCATTTT.

The V and J genes are TRBV29-1 and TRBJ1-2; tentatively, D is TRBD1 (5 bases). V was clipped by 5 bases and J by 1 base, with 11 bases between them. Germline V lookup: CDR1 SQVTM, CDR2 ANQGSEA. The CDR3 has 13 residues. In DNA, the CDR3 is TGCAGCGTTCGTTTACAGGTTAACTATGGCTACACCTTC. Protein sequence: CSVRLQVNYGYTF.

This CDR3 is CASRFRPWNSPLHF. The CDR3 DNA is TGTGCCAGCAGATTCAGACCCTGGAATTCACCCCTCCACTTT. The chain has TRBV27 and TRBJ1-6; D not resolved. From germline, CDR1 is MNHEY and CDR2 SMNVEV (reference sequence). Trimming cost V 6 bases and J 7 bases, with 13 bases left between them. The CDR3 contains 14 residues.

This clonotype was seen more than once but under ten times. The chain recombines TRBV6-5 with TRBJ2-1; weak D call: TRBD1 (6 bases). This CDR3 has 14 amino acids. The germline V and J ends were trimmed by 2 bases and 3 bases, with 8 bases remaining between them. CDR1 and CDR2 from the germline V gene are MNHEY and SVGAGI. The CDR3: CASSYRDNYNEQFF. The CDR3 nucleotides are TGTGCCAGCAGTTACCGGGACAACTACAATGAGCAGTTCTTC.

This clonotype was detected only a few times. The V and J genes are TRBV4-1 and TRBJ1-4; D is unclear. The V gene's germline CDR1 is MGHRA and CDR2 YSYEKL. There are 16 residues in the CDR3. V was trimmed by 0 bases and J by 5 bases, leaving 13 bases between them. CDR3 in DNA: TGCGCCAGCAGCCAAGATCGGGTAGGGCCGAATGAAAAACTGTTTTTT. Protein product: CASSQDRVGPNEKLFF.

V is TRBV19 and J is TRBJ2-1; D is uncertain. Trimming left V 6 bases short and J 4 bases short, with 13 bases between. This CDR3 is 14 amino acids long. Germline CDR1 LNHDA, CDR2 SQIVND (reference sequence). This CDR3 reads CASRKSPAYNEQFF. In nucleotides, the CDR3 is TGTGCCAGTAGGAAGAGTCCTGCATACAATGAGCAGTTCTTC.

The J gene is TRBJ2-2, the V gene TRBV10-3; D assignment may be TRBD1 or TRBD2 (6 bases each). V gave up 7 bases and J gave up 3 bases, with 12 bases separating them. Germline V lookup: CDR1 ENHRY, CDR2 SYGVKD. The CDR3 has 14 amino acids. CDR3 protein: CAIKPGADTGELFF. CDR3 nucleotide sequence: TGTGCCATCAAGCCGGGGGCGGACACCGGGGAGCTGTTTTTT.

This chain uses TRBV29-1 with TRBJ2-7, with D perhaps matching TRBD1 or TRBD2 (5 bases each). Germline CDR1 is SQVTM and CDR2 is ANQGSEA. V lost 6 bases and J lost 4, with 22 bases in between. The length of the CDR3 is 15 residues. The CDR3 reads CSVSARGPGYYEQYF. The DNA for the CDR3 is TGCAGCGTCAGTGCTAGGGGTCCGGGATATTACGAGCAGTACTTC.

The chain is built from TRBV15 and TRBJ1-5; D gene unclear. Trimming left V 3 bases short and J 0 bases short, with 24 bases between. This CDR3 has 20 residues. The V gene's germline CDR1 is LNHNV and CDR2 YYDKDF (reference sequence). The CDR3 loop reads CATSREPSLKDLYSNQPQHF. CDR3 nucleotides: TGTGCCACCAGCAGGGAACCAAGCCTAAAGGACCTTTATAGCAATCAGCCCCAGCATTTT.

This clonotype was found a few times. The chain combines TRBV7-2 with TRBJ2-7; perhaps TRBD1 as D (6 bases). This CDR3 contains 15 residues. V dropped 5 bases and J dropped 1 base, with 15 bases sitting between them. Germline CDR1 reads SGHTA; CDR2 reads FQGNSA. The CDR3 DNA is TGTGCCAGCAGCCTAAGTCCCGGGACATCCTACGAGCAGTACTTC. This codes for CASSLSPGTSYEQYF.